One TCR beta chain is described in this entry. The record originates from a study of STAT5B mutations in CD4+ large granular lymphocyte leukemia. Produced via immunoSEQ multiplex PCR; TCRdb's table is partial and in-frame only. Among about 33,000 clones, around 90% were seen once, and the ten largest hold less than 4%. Germline assignment: CDR1 PRHDT and CDR2 FYEKMQ (reference sequence). V was trimmed by 1 base and J by 0 bases, leaving 13 bases between them. The CDR3 covers 17 residues. This receptor was obtained from a human donor in good health. This chain joins TRBV13 and TRBJ2-1; TRBD1 is a possible D gene (5 bases). Sequencing was carried out using CD4+ T cells from blood buffy coats. CDR3 sequence (DNA): TGTGCCAGCAGCTTAGTGTTGGTACAGGACTCCTACAATGAGCAGTTCTTC. Protein product: CASSLVLVQDSYNEQFF.